The clone carrying this TCR beta chain was picked up many times. What it recognizes is unknown. The germline V gene encodes CDR1 DFQATT and CDR2 SNEGSKA (reference sequence). The CDR3 extends over 11 amino acids. The germline V and J ends were trimmed by 5 bases and 4 bases, with 8 bases remaining between them. Making TCR cDNA involved 5'RACE template switching, which added UMIs and a universal primer site. Each CDR3 protein is one row after TCRdb ran MiXCR on the 5' RACE reads. The repertoire holds under 300,000 distinct CDR3 sequences, with over 10% as singletons. The sample originates from a study of T cells after yellow fever vaccination. Findings and limits, study-wide: Re-detected after boosting: most primary clones, around 97% of CD4 and less than 90% of CD8.

The chain recombines TRBV20-1 with TRBJ2-5, with D hard to call. This sequence was found in a man aged 25 to 40 who received the YFV17D yellow fever vaccine. The sample consisted of CD4+ T cells sorted from PBMCs, taken 45 days after the yellow fever booster vaccination. In DNA, the CDR3 is TGCAGTGCTCCATACGCAGAGACCCAGTACTTC. Translated: CSAPYAETQYF.